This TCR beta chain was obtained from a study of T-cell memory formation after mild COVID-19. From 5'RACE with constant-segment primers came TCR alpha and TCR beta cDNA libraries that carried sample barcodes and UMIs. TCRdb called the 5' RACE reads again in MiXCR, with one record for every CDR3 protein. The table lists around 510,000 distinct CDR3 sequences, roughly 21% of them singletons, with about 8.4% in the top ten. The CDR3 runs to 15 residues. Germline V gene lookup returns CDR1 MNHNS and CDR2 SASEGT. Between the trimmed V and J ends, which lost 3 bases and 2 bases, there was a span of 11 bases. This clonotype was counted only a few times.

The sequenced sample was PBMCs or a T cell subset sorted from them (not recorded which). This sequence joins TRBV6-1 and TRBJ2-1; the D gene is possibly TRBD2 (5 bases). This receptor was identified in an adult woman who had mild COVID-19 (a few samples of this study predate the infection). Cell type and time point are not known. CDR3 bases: TGTGCCAGCAGTGATGGTGACTATACCTACAATGAGCAGTTCTTC. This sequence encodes CASSDGDYTYNEQFF.